This entry is about one T cell receptor beta chain. Assay used: immunoSEQ multiplex PCR; TCRdb lists only in-frame clones, some missing. In the table there are more than 300,000 clones, roughly 90% of which are singletons. This sample stems from a study of blood T cell repertoires in COVID-19. Study background: The origin of the acute and convalescent COVID-19 samples was the United States, Italy and Spain. Sample material is recorded as cDNA or gDNA derived from T cells, B-cell-depleted T cells, or PBMCs.

The clonotype was recovered from a woman aged 25 to 39 who had been exposed to COVID-19. The sequenced material came from PBMCs or T cells enriched from blood (not recorded which).

The CDR3 loop reads CASSLAGARTEAFF. The CDR3 coding sequence is TGCGCCAGCAGCTTGGCAGGGGCTCGAACTGAAGCTTTCTTT. The chain couples TRBV5-1 to TRBJ1-1; D is possibly TRBD1 (6 bases). The CDR3 runs to 14 residues. Germline CDR1 reads SGHRS; CDR2 reads YFSETQ. With 0 bases removed from V and 5 bases from J, the gap between germline ends came to 11 bases.